One and the same sample provided the 28 T cell receptor beta chains below, sequenced in a study of shared clonotypes between healthy human individuals. Data came from immunoSEQ multiplex PCR; TCRdb stores just in-frame clones and leaves some out. The sample includes around 510,000 clones, about 80% of them seen just once. The sequenced sample consisted of PBMCs. These receptors were taken from a woman aged 40 to 50 in good health. Some clones in this sample may be carry-over from other donors' samples.

The chain employs TRBV5-1 and TRBJ1-1; tentative D call: TRBD1 (6 bases). Germline CDR1 reads SGHRS; CDR2 reads YFSETQ. This CDR3 comprises 14 residues. V lost 2 bases and J 1 base, leaving 9 bases between the germline ends. Here the CDR3 reads CASSLIQGNTEAFF. The CDR3 DNA reads as TGCGCCAGCAGCTTAATACAGGGGAACACTGAAGCTTTCTTT.

This rearrangement joins TRBV18 to TRBJ2-7; perhaps TRBD1 as D (5 bases). The CDR3 is 13 residues long. The V and J ends lost 2 bases and 6 bases respectively, with 11 bases between them. Germline V gene data show CDR1 as KGHSH and CDR2 as LQKENI. The CDR3 here is CASSPGARAEQYF. Written as DNA, the CDR3 is TGTGCCAGCTCACCAGGGGCACGTGCCGAGCAGTACTTC. Full variable domain (remainder filled in from reference TRBV18 and TRBJ2-7): NAGVMQNPRHLVRRRGQEARLRCSPMKGHSHVYWYRQLPEEGLKFMVYLQKENIIDESGMPKERFSAEFPKEGPSILRIQQVVRGDSAAYFCASSPGARAEQYFGPGTRLTVT.

The chain links TRBV2 to TRBJ2-2; D is unclear. Germline CDR1 reads SNHLY; CDR2 reads FYNNEI. This CDR3 spans 12 amino acids. The V end was cut by 2 bases, the J end by 7 bases, with 5 bases between. CDR3 DNA sequence: TGTGCCAGCAGTGAAATGGACGGGGAGCTGTTTTTT. It translates to CASSEMDGELFF.

The chain links TRBV6-5 to TRBJ2-7, with D possibly matching TRBD1 (6 bases). CDR3 length equals 11 residues. Germline lookup yields CDR1 MNHEY and CDR2 SVGAGI. Trimming stripped 6 bases from V and 5 bases from J, with 8 bases between. CDR3 nucleotides: TGTGCCAGCAGCAGACAGGACGAGCAGTACTTC. This sequence encodes CASSRQDEQYF.

The J gene is TRBJ2-7, the V gene TRBV5-1; TRBD2 might be the D (6 bases). The CDR3 covers 14 residues. Germline V gene data show CDR1 as SGHRS and CDR2 as YFSETQ. Trimming left V 0 bases short and J 2 bases short, with 9 bases between. CDR3 in DNA: TGCGCCAGCAGCTTGGTGCGGGGAACCTACGAGCAGTACTTC. It encodes CASSLVRGTYEQYF.

This clone has just one count. V usage is TRBV11-2 and J usage is TRBJ1-4, with D uncertain. This CDR3 region has 13 residues. Trimming stripped 5 bases from V and 5 bases from J, with 9 bases between. Looked up from germline, CDR1 is SGHAT and CDR2 is FQNNGV. The CDR3 loop reads CASSRGRNEKLFF. The CDR3 DNA reads TGTGCCAGCAGCAGAGGACGGAATGAAAAACTGTTTTTT.

The chain recombines TRBV5-4 with TRBJ1-1, with 8 nucleotides matching TRBD1. The junction had 9 bases not matched to a gene; V was cut back by 0 bases and J by 5 bases. The CDR3 runs to 16 residues. Germline CDR1 is SGHNT and CDR2 is YYREEE (reference sequence). For the CDR3, the DNA is TGTGCCAGCAGCTTGGACGGACAGGGAGGTTGGACTGAAGCTTTCTTT. It translates to CASSLDGQGGWTEAFF.

The chain couples TRBV19 to TRBJ1-5, with 7 bases lining up with TRBD1. Germline lookup yields CDR1 LNHDA and CDR2 SQIVND (reference sequence). V lost 3 bases, J lost 11 bases, and 10 bases stayed unmatched. This CDR3 has 14 amino acids. The chain's CDR3 is CASSILRDSEAQHF. CDR3 sequence (DNA): TGTGCCAGTAGTATCCTTCGGGACAGTGAAGCCCAGCATTTT.

This chain links TRBV27 with TRBJ1-5; no clear D gene. Trimming stripped 7 bases from V and 9 bases from J, with 13 bases between. The germline CDR1 and CDR2 sequences are MNHEY and SMNVEV (reference sequence). This CDR3 has 12 amino acids. CDR3 sequence reads: CASMAQRGPQHF. CDR3 bases: TGTGCCAGCATGGCTCAGCGGGGGCCCCAGCATTTT.

In regard to this clone: A far larger clone is just one base off, so this is likely a read error. V is TRBV5-4 and J is TRBJ2-3, with 7 positions matching TRBD2. The length of the CDR3 is 15 residues. The V gene's germline CDR1 is SGHNT and CDR2 YYREEE (reference sequence). CDR3 sequence: CTSSLGGRVTDTQYF. CDR3 nucleotide sequence: TGTACCAGCAGCTTGGGTGGGAGGGTCACAGATACGCAGTATTTT.

This chain connects TRBV9 to TRBJ1-2; D unresolved. Germline CDR1 SGDLS, CDR2 YYNGEE. The CDR3 has 15 residues. The V gene lost 4 bases and the J gene lost 0 bases, with 13 bases spanning the gap. The CDR3 reads CASSPRGRTNYGYTF. The CDR3 DNA sequence: TGTGCCAGCAGCCCGCGGGGAAGGACTAACTATGGCTACACCTTC.

The chain uses TRBV28 and TRBJ1-2; D might be TRBD1 (6 bases). The CDR3 is 13 residues long. V shed 10 bases and J shed 5 bases, with 17 bases lying between them. Germline V CDR1 and CDR2: MDHEN, SYDVKM. The CDR3 DNA reads as TGTGCCACCCGATTAGGACAGTCTTATGGCTACACCTTC. This sequence encodes CATRLGQSYGYTF.

The chain uses TRBV5-1 and TRBJ2-1; the match to TRBD1 covers 8 bases. The CDR3 is made up of 16 amino acids. Germline V gives CDR1 SGHRS, CDR2 YFSETQ. V shed 0 bases and J 7 bases; nucleotides not matched to a gene: 9. The CDR3 loop reads CASSLGPAGQENEQFF. The CDR3 DNA sequence: TGCGCCAGCAGCTTGGGACCGGCGGGACAGGAAAATGAGCAGTTCTTC.

The chain is built from TRBV12-2 and TRBJ1-2; the table names TRBD1, a call not compared with the DNA. TRBV12-2 is described as a pseudogene. There are 16 residues in the CDR3. The CDR3 protein is CASRPGQGAAGYGYTF. CDR3 sequence (DNA): TGTGCAAGTCGGCCGGGACAGGGGGCAGCGGGCTATGGCTACACCTTC.

The chain is built from TRBV28 and TRBJ1-1; 7 positions agree with TRBD1. V trimming: 4 bases; J trimming: 2 bases; junction bases outside the gene matches: 7. This CDR3 is built from 15 residues. The germline V gene has CDR1 MDHEN and CDR2 SYDVKM. This chain's CDR3 is CASSSRGYFNTEAFF. CDR3 DNA sequence: TGTGCCAGCAGTTCCAGGGGGTATTTTAACACTGAAGCTTTCTTT.

Points on this clone: This sequence may be a read error, since a much larger clone differs from it by one base. This is likely a read error, given that the CDR3 carries no conserved phenylalanine or tryptophan at its end. The chain couples TRBV20-1 to TRBJ1-1, with D possibly TRBD1 on 5 matching bases. Between the trimmed V and J ends, which lost 6 bases and 10 bases, there was a span of 6 bases. Per germline, CDR1 DFQATT and CDR2 SNEGSKA (reference sequence). The CDR3 sequence is 8 residues long. The CDR3 DNA reads TGCAGTGCGGGGGGAGCTTTCCTT. Translating gives CSAGGAFL.

This chain links TRBV5-1 with TRBJ2-5, with 7 bases lining up with TRBD2. Germline values: CDR1 SGHRS, CDR2 YFSETQ. This CDR3 spans 14 amino acids. The ends lost 4 bases at V and 5 bases at J; junction bases unmatched: 8. The CDR3 bases are TGCGCCAGCAGCCCCGGCCCGGGAGGTGAGACCCAGTACTTC. Protein: CASSPGPGGETQYF.

The chain couples TRBV28 to TRBJ2-1; possibly TRBD1 for D (5 bases). V was cut by 6 bases and J by 0 bases, with 12 bases left in between. Germline values: CDR1 MDHEN, CDR2 SYDVKM. The CDR3 is 15 residues long. For the CDR3, the DNA is TGTGCCAGCAGCCCCGCAGGGCCCTCCTACAATGAGCAGTTCTTC. Translated, it gives CASSPAGPSYNEQFF.

This chain connects TRBV4-2 to TRBJ1-1; no clear D gene. This CDR3 has 13 amino acids. The ends were cut back, 1 base at V and 4 bases at J, with 7 bases in the middle. Germline V gene lookup returns CDR1 LGHNA and CDR2 YNFKEQ. CDR3 amino acids: CASSQGLATEAFF. The CDR3 DNA is TGTGCCAGCAGCCAAGGGTTGGCCACTGAAGCTTTCTTT.

V and J are TRBV4-1 and TRBJ1-2, with D possibly TRBD1 on 5 matching bases. The CDR3 is 15 amino acids. The V gene lost 0 bases and the J gene lost 7 bases, with 15 bases spanning the gap. Per germline, CDR1 MGHRA and CDR2 YSYEKL. The chain's CDR3 is CASSQEGRPASGYTF. In DNA, the CDR3 is TGCGCCAGCAGCCAAGAGGGGCGACCAGCTTCTGGCTACACCTTC.

The chain joins TRBV7-6 to TRBJ2-5; weak D call: TRBD1 (6 bases). V was cut by 6 bases and J by 4 bases, with 9 bases left in between. The germline CDR1 and CDR2 sequences are SGHVS and FNYEAQ. The CDR3 spans 12 residues. CDR3 nucleotide sequence: TGTGCCAGCAGTCCAGGGGTAGAGACCCAGTACTTC. This encodes CASSPGVETQYF.

The chain has TRBV9 and TRBJ2-1, with D hard to call. The germline gives CDR1 SGDLS, CDR2 YYNGEE. The V end was cut by 0 bases, the J end by 5 bases, with 9 bases between. This CDR3 region has 14 residues. The CDR3 sequence: CASSVAWVDNEQFF. The CDR3 DNA is TGTGCCAGCAGCGTAGCTTGGGTGGACAATGAGCAGTTCTTC.

The chain carries TRBV11-2 and TRBJ2-7; unclear D gene. There are 13 residues in the CDR3. Trimming shortened V by 5 bases and J by 1 base, and 9 bases separated the two germline ends. Germline V gene sequence: CDR1 SGHAT, CDR2 FQNNGV. The chain's CDR3 is CASSLPLSYEQYF. The CDR3 coding sequence is TGTGCCAGCAGCCTACCCCTATCCTACGAGCAGTACTTC.

The V and J genes are TRBV9 and TRBJ1-1, with TRBD1 matching 9 bases. V shed 3 bases and J 4 bases; nucleotides not matched to a gene: 7. The CDR3 runs 15 residues. Germline V gene lookup returns CDR1 SGDLS and CDR2 YYNGEE. The CDR3, as DNA: TGTGCCAGCAGCGAAACAGGGGGCGTGAGCACTGAAGCTTTCTTT. It codes for CASSETGGVSTEAFF. Based on the CDR3 plus reference TRBV9 and TRBJ1-1, the full variable domain is DSGVTQTPKHLITATGQRVTLRCSPRSGDLSVYWYQQSLDQGLQFLIQYYNGEERAKGNILERFSAQQFPDLHSELNLSSLELGDSALYFCASSETGGVSTEAFFGQGTRLTVV.

This clone was counted a single time. The chain combines TRBV11-2 with TRBJ2-7; the D gene could be TRBD1 or TRBD2 (6 bases each). Looked up from germline, CDR1 is SGHAT and CDR2 is FQNNGV. The CDR3 is made up of 17 amino acids. V gave up 3 bases and J gave up 0 bases, with 18 bases separating them. CDR3 coding DNA: TGTGCCAGCAGCTTCGCGCCGGGGGCTTCCAGCTCCTACGAGCAGTACTTC. This gives the protein CASSFAPGASSSYEQYF.

The V call is TRBV2, the J call TRBJ2-3; 11 bases fit TRBD2. CDR1 SNHLY and CDR2 FYNNEI come from the germline V gene. There are 18 residues in the CDR3. Germline trimming cut 8 bases from V and 1 base from J; bases unmatched to any gene: 14. CDR3 DNA: TGTGCCAGCCGGACTAGCGGGCGCCAGAGCGGGGGCACAGATACGCAGTATTTT. It encodes CASRTSGRQSGGTDTQYF.

The chain joins TRBV9 to TRBJ2-5; TRBD1 might be the D (6 bases). The ends were cut back, 3 bases at V and 5 bases at J, with 8 bases in the middle. The CDR3 consists of 12 residues. The germline V gene encodes CDR1 SGDLS and CDR2 YYNGEE. The CDR3 spells CASSADSETQYF. The CDR3 DNA sequence: TGTGCCAGCAGCGCGGACAGTGAGACCCAGTACTTC.

In this sample, this clone turned up once. The genes are TRBV19 and TRBJ2-3; D remains unclear. V lost 5 bases and J lost 5, with 8 bases in between. Germline V gene data show CDR1 as LNHDA and CDR2 as SQIVND (reference sequence). The CDR3 length is 12 residues. CDR3 bases: TGTGCCAGTAGTCCCCCGGGAGATACGCAGTATTTT. This encodes CASSPPGDTQYF.